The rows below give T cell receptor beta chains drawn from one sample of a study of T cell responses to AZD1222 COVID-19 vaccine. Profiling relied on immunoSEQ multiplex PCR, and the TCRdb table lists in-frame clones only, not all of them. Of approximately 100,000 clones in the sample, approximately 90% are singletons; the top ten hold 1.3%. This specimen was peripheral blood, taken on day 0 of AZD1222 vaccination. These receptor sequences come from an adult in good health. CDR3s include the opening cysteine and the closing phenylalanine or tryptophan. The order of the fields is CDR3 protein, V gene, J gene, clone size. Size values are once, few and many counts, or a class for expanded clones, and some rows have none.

CDR3: CASSARTSRETQYF
V: TRBV9
J: TRBJ2-5
size: .

CDR3: CASSRTSGNTIYF
V: TRBV2
J: TRBJ1-3
size: .

CDR3: CASSPTSVRGEAFF
V: TRBV2
J: TRBJ1-1
size: .

CDR3: CSVEGGAGGPTEAFF
V: TRBV29-1
J: TRBJ1-1
size: .

CDR3: CASSLPGLEETQYF
V: TRBV5-1
J: TRBJ2-5
size: .

CDR3: CASSVLESYNEQFF
V: TRBV28
J: TRBJ2-1
size: .

CDR3: CASSLQHTEAFF
V: TRBV28
J: TRBJ1-1
size: .

CDR3: CASSPADNEKLFF
V: TRBV18
J: TRBJ1-4
size: once

CDR3: CASNPTQNSYNEQFF
V: TRBV28
J: TRBJ2-1
size: .

CDR3: CASSLGVGNTIYF
V: TRBV27
J: TRBJ1-3
size: .

CDR3: CASSLRWGDEQYF
V: TRBV7-3
J: TRBJ2-7
size: .

CDR3: CASSLGGVLLEQYF
V: TRBV7-9
J: TRBJ2-7
size: .

CDR3: CASSTQPGLVTEAFF
V: TRBV5-1
J: TRBJ1-1
size: .

CDR3: CASPGQNLYGYTF
V: TRBV6-5
J: TRBJ1-2
size: .

CDR3: CASSRRNNEKLFF
V: TRBV11-1
J: TRBJ1-4
size: .

CDR3: CASSPTGEVGYEQYF
V: TRBV28
J: TRBJ2-7
size: .

CDR3: CASSFPTLGYYGYTF
V: TRBV7-9
J: TRBJ1-2
size: .

CDR3: CSVGQGTYEQYF
V: TRBV29-1
J: TRBJ2-7
size: .

CDR3: CASSPYSGSGYTIYF
V: TRBV7-8
J: TRBJ1-3
size: .